Sequencing of this TCR beta chain was carried out in a study of T cell responses to AZD1222 COVID-19 vaccine. Points on this clone: Antigen: not known.

General study results and limits: Elevations in Spike-specific TCR breadth and depth followed administration of two AZD1222 doses. Researchers report vaccine-associated CD4 TCRs spanning spike, with dominance at 160-218 and 743-854. White British ancestry dominated among donors, who included more females, and clonal diversity was possibly underestimated.

J was trimmed by 8 bases and V by 2 bases; bases with no gene match: 5. Germline-derived CDR1 and CDR2 are SGHTA and FQGNSA. The CDR3 covers 14 residues. Method: immunoSEQ multiplex PCR; TCRdb's copy keeps in-frame clones and lacks some. The sample contains 150,000 to 250,000 clones, roughly nine tenths of which appear only once. The material was peripheral blood, obtained 28 days after the second AZD1222 dose. This TCR was recovered from an adult who received the AZD1222 COVID-19 vaccine. V and J are TRBV7-2 and TRBJ2-1; 8 nucleotides match TRBD2. The CDR3 nucleotides are TGTGCCAGCAGCTTAAGCGGGAGACTCTATGAGCAGTTCTTC. The encoded protein is CASSLSGRLYEQFF.